Shown below are 32 T cell receptor beta chains from a single sample sequenced in a study of cytomegalovirus exposure and HLA in healthy donors. Researchers ran the PCR with 60 Vbeta and 13 Jbeta primers. Sequencing used immunoSEQ multiplex PCR; TCRdb keeps in-frame clones, though not all of them. In total, the table holds about 150,000 clones. Sample: PBMCs. These TCRs come from a woman in her forties or fifties in good health and CMV-seronegative.

The J gene is TRBJ2-2, the V gene TRBV9; 7 nucleotides align to TRBD1. The germline V gene encodes CDR1 SGDLS and CDR2 YYNGEE. Losses at the gene ends were 1 base for V and 4 bases for J; bases not matched to a gene: 7. CDR3 length: 16 amino acids. Here the CDR3 reads CASSVPGQVSTGELFF. The DNA for the CDR3 is TGTGCCAGCAGCGTACCCGGACAGGTTAGCACCGGGGAGCTGTTTTTT.

This rearrangement joins TRBV7-9 to TRBJ2-5, with 8 bases fitting TRBD1. The germline V gene has CDR1 SEHNR and CDR2 FQNEAQ (reference sequence). The CDR3 runs to 15 residues. V shed 1 base and J 6 bases; nucleotides not matched to a gene: 7. The CDR3 DNA reads TGTGCCAGCAGCTTAGAATCTGGGGACAGGAAGACCCAGTACTTC. This translates into CASSLESGDRKTQYF.

The chain combines TRBV5-1 with TRBJ2-6; D not certain. Per the germline V gene, CDR1 is SGHRS and CDR2 is YFSETQ. V lost 2 bases, J lost 0 bases, and 6 bases lay in between. CDR3 length equals 15 residues. The CDR3 DNA sequence: TGCGCCAGCAGCTTAATGAGCTCTGGGGCCAACGTCCTGACTTTC. Protein sequence: CASSLMSSGANVLTF.

V gene TRBV5-1 combines with J gene TRBJ2-7; D is unresolved. This CDR3 is built from 14 residues. V was shortened by 3 bases and J by 4 bases, with 14 bases between the two germline ends. Germline V gives CDR1 SGHRS, CDR2 YFSETQ. CDR3 bases: TGCGCCAGCAGCTCACAAGCAGGAATTTACGAGCAGTACTTC. As protein: CASSSQAGIYEQYF. Based on the CDR3 plus reference TRBV5-1 and TRBJ2-7, the full variable domain is KAGVTQTPRYLIKTRGQQVTLSCSPISGHRSVSWYQQTPGQGLQFLFEYFSETQRNKGNFPGRFSGRQFSNSRSEMNVSTLELGDSALYLCASSSQAGIYEQYFGPGTRLTVT.

Concerning this clone: At one boundary the junction diverges from the germline segment, which might be a read error. This chain links TRBV9 with TRBJ2-1; TRBD2 is a possible D gene (6 bases). CDR3 size: 14 residues. The germline CDR1 and CDR2 sequences are SGDLS and YYNGEE. The CDR3 region is CASSVVTSSNEQFF. CDR3 sequence (DNA): TGTGCCAGCAGTGTAGTAACTAGCAGCAATGAGCAGTTCTTC. The full variable domain, with the rest looked up from reference TRBV9 and TRBJ2-1, is DSGVTQTPKHLITATGQRVTLRCSPRSGDLSVYWYQQSLDQGLQFLIQYYNGEERAKGNILERFSAQQFPDLHSELNLSSLELGDSALYFCASSVVTSSNEQFFGPGTRLTVL.

The chain carries TRBV5-1 and TRBJ2-1, with D tentatively TRBD2 (6 bases). The V gene's germline CDR1 is SGHRS and CDR2 YFSETQ. V lost 0 bases to trimming and J lost 7 bases, with 14 bases between them. The CDR3 is 15 residues long. The CDR3 DNA is TGCGCCAGCAGCTTGGGACTAGTCGGTCTAAATGAGCAGTTCTTC. It codes for CASSLGLVGLNEQFF.

The chain joins TRBV4-2 to TRBJ1-6; a weak D match, TRBD1 (5 bases). Germline CDR1 LGHNA, CDR2 YNFKEQ. The CDR3 runs to 18 residues. Trimming took 1 base from V and 9 from J, leaving 22 bases between them. CDR3 coding DNA: TGTGCCAGCAGCCAAGTGAAGCTTCGGGACGGGGAGGGTTCACCCCTCCACTTT. It is translated as CASSQVKLRDGEGSPLHF.

For the CDR3, the DNA is TGTGCCAGCAGTGTCGACATCACCTACGAGCAGTACTTC. Amino acid sequence: CASSVDITYEQYF. The chain links TRBV6-1 to TRBJ2-7; the D is unclear. The V end lost 4 bases, the J end lost 2 bases, and 9 bases lay between the germline ends. The germline V gene has CDR1 MNHNS and CDR2 SASEGT. There are 13 residues in the CDR3.

The rearrangement links TRBV19 to TRBJ2-2; TRBD2 might be the D (6 bases). The CDR3 extends over 13 amino acids. Germline V gene sequence: CDR1 LNHDA, CDR2 SQIVND (reference sequence). With 4 bases removed from V and 5 bases from J, the gap between germline ends came to 8 bases. CDR3 residues: CASSKGRTGELFF. The CDR3 region has the DNA TGTGCCAGTAGTAAGGGGAGGACCGGGGAGCTGTTTTTT.

The chain employs TRBV19 and TRBJ2-1, with 11 bases matching TRBD2. V shed 4 bases and J 3 bases; nucleotides not matched to a gene: 5. CDR3 size: 16 residues. In germline, CDR1 is LNHDA, CDR2 SQIVND (reference sequence). CDR3 sequence reads: CASSTLLAGDYNEQFF. The CDR3 nucleotides are TGTGCCAGTAGTACCCTACTAGCGGGGGACTACAATGAGCAGTTCTTC.

The chain joins TRBV19 to TRBJ2-7, with a possible D match to TRBD1 (7 bases). CDR1 and CDR2 (germline): LNHDA, SQIVND (reference sequence). This CDR3 spans 14 amino acids. Deletions cut 5 bases from V and 6 bases from J, with 17 bases between. The DNA of the CDR3 is TGTGCCAGTAGTCTACGACAGGGAGGCAGCGAGCAGTACTTC. Protein: CASSLRQGGSEQYF.

V is TRBV11-2 and J is TRBJ2-5; 8 bases match TRBD2. Germline assignment: CDR1 SGHAT and CDR2 FQNNGV. Trimming took 3 bases from V and 5 from J; bases not matched to a gene: 8. This CDR3 is 15 amino acids long. The CDR3 loop reads CASSFTGTSGETQYF. In DNA form, the CDR3 reads TGTGCCAGCAGCTTCACCGGGACTAGTGGGGAGACCCAGTACTTC.

The genes are TRBV5-4 and TRBJ1-2, with D possibly matching TRBD1 (5 bases). The CDR3 extends over 16 amino acids. Germline CDR1 and CDR2: SGHNT and YYREEE (reference sequence). Deletions cut 0 bases from V and 0 bases from J, with 12 bases between. CDR3 coding DNA: TGTGCCAGCAGCTTGGGAGGACACCAAGCTAACTATGGCTACACCTTC. It encodes CASSLGGHQANYGYTF.

The chain uses TRBV7-9 and TRBJ2-7; TRBD1 might be the D (6 bases). Germline V gene lookup returns CDR1 SEHNR and CDR2 FQNEAQ (reference sequence). CDR3 length equals 14 residues. V lost 2 bases, J lost 4 bases, and 12 bases lay in between. The CDR3 loop reads CASSLMAGDYEQYF. CDR3 nucleotides: TGTGCCAGCAGCTTAATGGCAGGGGATTACGAGCAGTACTTC. The entire variable domain, with the rest obtained from reference TRBV7-9 and TRBJ2-7, is as follows: DTGVSQNPRHKITKRGQNVTFRCDPISEHNRLYWYRQTLGQGPEFLTYFQNEAQLEKSRLLSDRFSAERPKGSFSTLEIQRTEQGDSAMYLCASSLMAGDYEQYFGPGTRLTVT.

V usage is TRBV6-5 and J usage is TRBJ1-6; no clear D gene. CDR3 length: 14 amino acids. V was trimmed by 2 bases and J by 6 bases, leaving 8 bases between them. CDR1 MNHEY and CDR2 SVGAGI come from the germline V gene. CDR3 sequence reads: CASSYRRFNSPLHF. For the CDR3, the DNA is TGTGCCAGCAGTTACCGCCGGTTTAATTCACCCCTCCACTTT.

This sequence joins TRBV6-4 and TRBJ1-5, with 7 bases matching TRBD1. Trimming took 4 bases from V and 7 from J; bases not matched to a gene: 10. The CDR3 contains 15 residues. Germline assignment: CDR1 MRHNA and CDR2 SNTAGT. CDR3 sequence reads: CASSAGTEGDQPQHF. The CDR3 DNA reads TGTGCCAGCAGTGCCGGGACAGAAGGGGACCAGCCCCAGCATTTT.

DNA for the CDR3: TGTGCCAGTGATTGGACAGGGAGGGTGGACGAGCAGTACTTC. Translating it yields CASDWTGRVDEQYF. The gene calls are TRBV2 and TRBJ2-7; a weak D match, TRBD1 (8 bases). This CDR3 is built from 14 residues. Germline lookup yields CDR1 SNHLY and CDR2 FYNNEI. Trimming took 9 bases from V and 5 from J, leaving 20 bases between them.

The chain links TRBV30 to TRBJ2-7; maybe TRBD2 (5 bases). The V end lost 5 bases, the J end lost 6 bases, and 11 bases lay between the germline ends. This CDR3 spans 11 amino acids. Per the germline V gene, CDR1 is GTSNPN and CDR2 is SVGIG (reference sequence). The CDR3, as DNA: TGTGCCTGGCAGGAGGAGGCCGAGCAGTACTTC. Translation gives CAWQEEAEQYF.

This chain connects TRBV10-3 to TRBJ2-1, with D perhaps TRBD1 (6 bases). This CDR3 comprises 15 residues. Trimming removed 1 base from V and 4 bases from J, with 11 bases in between. The germline gives CDR1 ENHRY, CDR2 SYGVKD. The chain's CDR3 is CAISELEGQYNEQFF. Written as DNA, the CDR3 is TGTGCCATCAGTGAGTTAGAGGGACAATACAATGAGCAGTTCTTC.

J is TRBJ1-2 and V is TRBV15; TRBD1 matches at 7 bases. Germline V lookup: CDR1 LNHNV, CDR2 YYDKDF (reference sequence). There are 11 residues in the CDR3. Trimming at V came to 8 bases and at J to 8 bases, leaving 5 bases not matched to a gene. The CDR3 DNA follows: TGTGCCACCGGAGGGGGCGGCGGCTACACCTTC. It translates to CATGGGGGYTF.

This chain uses TRBV9 with TRBJ2-3; possible D gene TRBD2, 6 bases. Looked up from germline, CDR1 is SGDLS and CDR2 is YYNGEE. V lost 3 bases and J 4 bases, leaving 12 bases between the germline ends. CDR3 length equals 14 residues. The CDR3 is CASSGEVGADTQYF. The CDR3 bases are TGTGCCAGCAGCGGGGAGGTGGGAGCAGATACGCAGTATTTT.

The rearrangement links TRBV6-5 to TRBJ2-3; maybe TRBD2 (6 bases). Germline assignment: CDR1 MNHEY and CDR2 SVGAGI. The CDR3 totals 14 residues. With 7 bases removed from V and 3 bases from J, the gap between germline ends came to 14 bases. CDR3 nucleotide sequence: TGTGCCAGCAACCCTCGTCGGGGGACAGATACGCAGTATTTT. Its protein product is CASNPRRGTDTQYF.

The chain links TRBV13 to TRBJ2-3; 10 positions match TRBD2. Germline V gene data show CDR1 as PRHDT and CDR2 as FYEKMQ (reference sequence). The CDR3 runs 16 residues. Trimming cost V 4 bases and J 3 bases; bases outside gene matches: 7. Here the CDR3 DNA reads TGTGCCAGCAGCTCTCTTAGCGGGGGGTCAACAGATACGCAGTATTTT. Translated: CASSSLSGGSTDTQYF.

V is TRBV4-1 and J is TRBJ2-6; weak D call: TRBD1 (6 bases). The CDR3 totals 18 residues. CDR1 is MGHRA, CDR2 YSYEKL, per germline. V was clipped by 1 base and J by 0 bases, with 13 bases between them. The DNA for the CDR3 is TGCGCCAGCAGCCAAGGGGACACGTACTTCTCTGGGGCCAACGTCCTGACTTTC. Translated: CASSQGDTYFSGANVLTF.

This chain joins TRBV28 and TRBJ1-5, with 9 nucleotides matching TRBD1. The length of the CDR3 is 15 residues. The V gene end was trimmed by 5 bases and the J gene end by 1 base; junction bases not matched to a gene: 3. CDR1 is MDHEN and CDR2 is SYDVKM in the germline V gene. CDR3 sequence (DNA): TGTGCCAGCAGTCAAGGACAGGGGAGCAATCAGCCCCAGCATTTT. Its translation is CASSQGQGSNQPQHF.

The chain couples TRBV29-1 to TRBJ1-5, with 8 bases aligning to TRBD1. V lost 6 bases, J lost 4 bases, and 5 bases stayed unmatched. The germline V gene encodes CDR1 SQVTM and CDR2 ANQGSEA. The CDR3 sequence is 13 residues long. The DNA of the CDR3 is TGCAGCGTCTGGACAGGGACGAATCAGCCCCAGCATTTT. Amino acids: CSVWTGTNQPQHF.

V usage is TRBV18 and J usage is TRBJ1-2; tentative D call: TRBD1 (5 bases). V lost 0 bases to trimming and J lost 4 bases, with 12 bases between them. The CDR3 is 15 residues long. The germline V gene encodes CDR1 KGHSH and CDR2 LQKENI. For the CDR3, the DNA is TGTGCCAGCTCACCACCGGAGGGGCCGAGCTATGGCTACACCTTC. Its protein is CASSPPEGPSYGYTF.

The chain employs TRBV5-4 and TRBJ1-4; D unresolved. Between the trimmed V and J ends, which lost 1 base and 4 bases, there was a span of 8 bases. In germline, CDR1 is SGHNT, CDR2 YYREEE (reference sequence). This CDR3 is built from 14 residues. This CDR3 reads CASSLWPDNEKLFF. Written as DNA, the CDR3 is TGTGCCAGCAGCTTGTGGCCAGATAATGAAAAACTGTTTTTT.

This sequence joins TRBV27 and TRBJ2-1; TRBD2 matches at 9 bases. V gave up 2 bases and J gave up 7 bases; unmatched junction bases: 9. CDR3 length: 16 amino acids. Germline V gene sequence: CDR1 MNHEY, CDR2 SMNVEV (reference sequence). CDR3 loop: CASSLVPSGEGNEQFF. Here the CDR3 DNA reads TGTGCCAGCAGTTTAGTTCCTAGCGGGGAGGGAAATGAGCAGTTCTTC.

This chain uses TRBV27 with TRBJ1-6, with D hard to call. V was clipped by 5 bases and J by 9 bases, with 11 bases between them. CDR1 MNHEY and CDR2 SMNVEV come from the germline V gene (reference sequence). The CDR3 has 13 amino acids. The CDR3, as DNA: TGTGCCAGCAGTCCGGGAGTGGGTTCACCCCTCCACTTT. Translation gives CASSPGVGSPLHF.

The chain links TRBV19 to TRBJ2-7, with D maybe TRBD1 (5 bases). Trimming shortened V by 5 bases and J by 3 bases, and 5 bases separated the two germline ends. Germline-derived CDR1 and CDR2 are LNHDA and SQIVND (reference sequence). The CDR3 consists of 11 residues. CDR3 sequence (DNA): TGTGCCAGTAGTCAGGGCTACGAGCAGTACTTC. Translated: CASSQGYEQYF.

The chain is built from TRBV5-1 and TRBJ2-2; TRBD1 matches 7 bases. J lost 6 bases, V lost 3 bases, and 14 bases had no gene match. The germline V gene encodes CDR1 SGHRS and CDR2 YFSETQ. The CDR3 is made up of 17 amino acids. CDR3 coding DNA: TGCGCCAGCAGCTCCTATTCGACAGGGCTAGTAGCCGGGGAGCTGTTTTTT. Its protein product is CASSSYSTGLVAGELFF.